These 5 T cell receptor beta chains originate from one sample sequenced in a study of T cell repertoires in cytomegalovirus infection. TCRdb reprocessed the reads with MiXCR, giving one entry per CDR3 protein. The sample has some 280,000 distinct CDR3 sequences, approximately 14% seen once. The sample comprised PBMCs. The source of these receptors is a human donor in good health (CMV status not recorded). Some clones in this sample may be carry-over from other donors' samples.

V gene TRBV29-1 combines with J gene TRBJ2-3, with 14 bases that match TRBD2. Trimming at V came to 7 bases and at J to 2 bases, leaving 11 bases not matched to a gene. CDR1 SQVTM and CDR2 ANQGSEA come from the germline V gene. This CDR3 has 17 amino acids. CDR3 residues: CSAWGLAGDRLTDTQYF. In DNA form, the CDR3 reads TGCAGCGCTTGGGGACTAGCGGGGGACCGACTCACAGATACGCAGTATTTT.

This clonotype was found many times. This chain links TRBV7-3 with TRBJ2-1, with 14 bases that match TRBD2. Germline CDR1 and CDR2: SGHTA and FQGTGA. This CDR3 spans 18 amino acids. Trimming at V came to 3 bases and at J to 5 bases, leaving 9 bases not matched to a gene. The CDR3 spells CASSLPRPGLAGDNEQFF. The CDR3 DNA reads as TGTGCCAGCAGCTTGCCTCGCCCGGGACTAGCGGGAGACAATGAGCAGTTCTTC.

The V gene is TRBV20-1, the J gene TRBJ2-7; TRBD2 is a possible D gene (5 bases). Germline V gene data show CDR1 as DFQATT and CDR2 as SNEGSKA (reference sequence). V was clipped by 2 bases and J by 5 bases, with 10 bases between them. There are 12 residues in the CDR3. CDR3 residues: CSARHGSHEQYF. CDR3 in DNA: TGCAGTGCTAGACATGGGAGCCACGAGCAGTACTTC.

The chain combines TRBV7-9 with TRBJ2-7, with 7 bases fitting TRBD2. CDR3 length: 15 amino acids. CDR1 is SEHNR and CDR2 is FQNEAQ in the germline V gene (reference sequence). V lost 7 bases and J lost 3; bases outside the gene matches: 12. The CDR3 is CASIPGGTEDYEQYF. In DNA, the CDR3 is TGTGCCAGCATTCCGGGGGGTACAGAAGACTACGAGCAGTACTTC.

A remark on this clonotype: This could be a read error, since a much larger clone is one nucleotide away. This chain joins TRBV6-1 and TRBJ2-2, with TRBD2 matching over 7 bases. Germline V gene sequence: CDR1 MNHNS, CDR2 SASEGT. Trimming cost V 8 bases and J 7 bases; bases outside gene matches: 10. The CDR3 is 14 amino acids. CDR3 bases: TGTGCCAGCCACCAAAGGGGAGGGGTCGGGGAGCTGTTTTTT. Translating it yields CASHQRGGVGELFF.